One sample yielded the 27 T cell receptor beta chains listed below, sequenced in a study of spatial heterogeneity in lung cancer. Via MiXCR, TCRdb re-called the 5' RACE reads, giving one row per CDR3 protein. The sample consists of some 20,000 distinct CDR3 sequences, 3% to 3.5% of them appearing once. The sample's time point: sample taken at primary tumor resection. The sample was PBMCs, taken at surgery. Receptors originate from a female donor with early-stage non-small cell lung cancer.

Many counts were recorded for this clonotype. The chain is built from TRBV28 and TRBJ2-3, with D possibly matching TRBD1 (5 bases). V lost 2 bases to trimming and J lost 4 bases, with 10 bases between them. The CDR3 loop spans 14 amino acids. Germline-derived CDR1 and CDR2 are MDHEN and SYDVKM. The CDR3 is CASSLRGLSDTQYF. CDR3 nucleotides: TGTGCCAGCAGTTTAAGGGGATTGTCAGATACGCAGTATTTT. The full variable domain, rest sourced from reference TRBV28 and TRBJ2-3, is DVKVTQSSRYLVKRTGEKVFLECVQDMDHENMFWYRQDPGLGLRLIYFSYDVKMKEKGDIPEGYSVSREKKERFSLILESASTNQTSMYLCASSLRGLSDTQYFGPGTRLTVL.

This clonotype was observed a few times. The CDR3 reads CASSHGLVNEQFF. Here the CDR3 DNA reads TGTGCCAGCAGTCACGGATTAGTTAATGAGCAGTTCTTC. The chain combines TRBV11-2 with TRBJ2-1; D remains ambiguous. This CDR3 has 13 residues. In germline, CDR1 is SGHAT, CDR2 FQNNGV. V was clipped by 6 bases and J by 7 bases, with 13 bases between them.

This clonotype appeared many times. The J gene is TRBJ2-2, the V gene TRBV21-1; the table gives TRBD1 as D, unverified against the DNA. TRBV21-1 is a pseudogene segment. The CDR3 extends over 14 amino acids. CDR3 region: CASTGQGDTGELFF. In DNA form, the CDR3 reads TGTGCCAGCACGGGACAGGGTGACACCGGGGAGCTGTTTTTT.

Ten or more counts support this clonotype. This chain uses TRBV10-3 with TRBJ2-1; 9 positions match TRBD1. Germline V lookup: CDR1 ENHRY, CDR2 SYGVKD. The trim removed 5 bases at V and 4 bases at J, leaving 6 bases unmatched. The CDR3 extends over 15 amino acids. CDR3 amino acids: CAISITGGLYNEQFF. The CDR3 DNA follows: TGTGCCATCAGTATCACAGGGGGCCTATACAATGAGCAGTTCTTC.

This clonotype occurred many times. The CDR3 nucleotides read TGTGCCAGCAGTACAAGCGGGAGCCCCTACAATGAGCAGTTCTTC. It is translated as CASSTSGSPYNEQFF. This chain connects TRBV6-6 to TRBJ2-1; 8 nucleotides line up with TRBD2. This CDR3 contains 15 residues. J lost 2 bases, V lost 5 bases, and 5 bases had no gene match. Germline lookup yields CDR1 MNHNY and CDR2 SVGAGI (reference sequence).

This clonotype was detected ten times or more. V usage is TRBV3-1 and J usage is TRBJ1-5; D is undetermined. CDR3 length: 14 amino acids. The germline V and J ends were trimmed by 6 bases and 0 bases, with 9 bases remaining between them. The germline gives CDR1 LGHDT, CDR2 YNNKEL (reference sequence). The CDR3 DNA reads TGTGCCAGCAGTTACGGGAATAGCAATCAGCCCCAGCATTTT. Its translation is CASSYGNSNQPQHF.

This clonotype was seen ten or more times. J is TRBJ2-7 and V is TRBV20-1; D perhaps matches TRBD2 (6 bases). CDR1 and CDR2 from the germline V gene are DFQATT and SNEGSKA (reference sequence). The CDR3 totals 11 residues. The V gene lost 4 bases and the J gene lost 3 bases, with 7 bases spanning the gap. In DNA form, the CDR3 reads TGCAGTGCTACTAGCGACTACGAGCAGTACTTC. Amino acids: CSATSDYEQYF.

As for this clonotype: One end of the junction varies from germline; a read error may be responsible. The genes are TRBV6-5 and TRBJ2-2, with D tentatively TRBD2 (5 bases). Germline CDR1 and CDR2: MNHEY and SVGAGI. The CDR3 is made up of 15 amino acids. Here the CDR3 reads CASSYGLPRTGEPFF. The CDR3 nucleotides are TGTGCCAGCAGTTACGGGCTCCCGAGGACCGGGGAGCCGTTTTTT.

The table lists this clonotype with a few counts. V and J are TRBV7-8 and TRBJ1-2; D call uncertain. The CDR3 spans 14 residues. Germline V CDR1 and CDR2: SGHVS, FQNEAQ. The V gene lost 0 bases and the J gene lost 2 bases, with 7 bases spanning the gap. The CDR3 sequence: CASSLAQVNYGYTF. The CDR3 bases are TGTGCCAGCAGCTTAGCGCAGGTGAACTATGGCTACACCTTC.

This clonotype was observed many times. This chain links TRBV28 with TRBJ2-1, with D possibly matching TRBD2 (6 bases). The CDR3 loop spans 17 amino acids. Germline lookup yields CDR1 MDHEN and CDR2 SYDVKM. The V and J ends lost 3 bases and 0 bases respectively, with 15 bases between them. CDR3 sequence: CASSFFRSGHSYNEQFF. As DNA, the CDR3 is TGTGCCAGCAGTTTTTTCCGTAGCGGCCACTCCTACAATGAGCAGTTCTTC.

This clonotype has at least ten counts. This rearrangement joins TRBV7-9 to TRBJ2-7; 12 positions agree with TRBD2. Germline loops: CDR1 SEHNR, CDR2 FQNEAQ (reference sequence). There are 15 residues in the CDR3. J was trimmed by 8 bases and V by 3 bases; bases with no gene match: 8. The CDR3 DNA sequence: TGTGCCAGCAGCTTTACCGGGACTAGCGGGCCACAGCAGTACTTC. Amino acid sequence: CASSFTGTSGPQQYF.

This clonotype showed up many times. The rearrangement links TRBV7-9 to TRBJ2-7, with D tentatively TRBD2 (5 bases). The germline V gene has CDR1 SEHNR and CDR2 FQNEAQ (reference sequence). V was shortened by 1 base and J by 2 bases, with 12 bases between the two germline ends. CDR3 size: 15 residues. The CDR3 region is CASSLVRGPTYEQYF. CDR3 nucleotide sequence: TGTGCCAGCAGCTTAGTGAGAGGGCCGACCTACGAGCAGTACTTC.

This clonotype was counted ten times or more. This chain uses TRBV4-2 with TRBJ2-1; TRBD2 matches 8 bases. The germline CDR1 and CDR2 sequences are LGHNA and YNFKEQ. V was clipped by 3 bases and J by 5 bases; unmatched bases: 12. The CDR3 loop spans 17 amino acids. The CDR3 sequence: CASSQVLLGLANNEQFF. The CDR3 DNA reads as TGTGCCAGCAGCCAGGTCCTTCTCGGACTAGCCAACAATGAGCAGTTCTTC.

This clonotype was detected only a few times. This rearrangement joins TRBV18 to TRBJ2-7, with TRBD2 as a possible D gene (7 bases). The CDR3 is 16 residues long. Per the germline V gene, CDR1 is KGHSH and CDR2 is LQKENI. Trimming stripped 4 bases from V and 1 base from J, with 17 bases between. CDR3 DNA sequence: TGTGCCAGCTCACTACCGGGGGGCGGCCGATCCTACGAGCAGTACTTC. Amino acids: CASSLPGGGRSYEQYF.

This clonotype appeared many times. V and J are TRBV24-1 and TRBJ1-4; TRBD1 aligns across 7 bases. There are 14 residues in the CDR3. Looked up from germline, CDR1 is KGHDR and CDR2 is SFDVKD. After removal of 5 bases from V and 6 bases from J, the junction contained 5 bases not matched to a gene. The CDR3 region has the DNA TGTGCCACCAGTGGGGTAGGGACAGATGAAAAACTGTTTTTT. Translating it yields CATSGVGTDEKLFF.

This clonotype was recorded at least ten times. The chain uses TRBV5-1 and TRBJ1-2; TRBD1 aligns across 7 bases. The CDR3 covers 15 residues. Per the germline V gene, CDR1 is SGHRS and CDR2 is YFSETQ. After removal of 4 bases from V and 0 bases from J, the junction contained 6 bases not matched to a gene. CDR3 DNA: TGCGCCAGCAGCGCCGGACAGGCCGCTAACTATGGCTACACCTTC. As protein: CASSAGQAANYGYTF.

This clonotype came up many times. This sequence joins TRBV6-4 and TRBJ2-1; D call uncertain. V was shortened by 1 base and J by 1 base, with 8 bases between the two germline ends. Germline assignment: CDR1 MRHNA and CDR2 SNTAGT. This CDR3 contains 15 residues. CDR3: CASSDYSSSYNEQFF. The CDR3 DNA is TGTGCCAGCAGTGACTATTCTAGTTCCTACAATGAGCAGTTCTTC.

This clonotype was recorded at least ten times. V and J are TRBV29-1 and TRBJ2-1; tentatively, D is TRBD1 or TRBD2 (6 bases each). Trimming pared 5 bases from V and 0 bases from J, leaving 26 bases between. This CDR3 has 19 amino acids. The germline V gene encodes CDR1 SQVTM and CDR2 ANQGSEA. The CDR3 DNA reads TGCAGCGTTCCGCGTCCTACTATTCTCGGAGGGGGCTCCTACAATGAGCAGTTCTTC. Amino acid sequence: CSVPRPTILGGGSYNEQFF.

The V and J genes are TRBV7-2 and TRBJ2-3, with D perhaps TRBD1 or TRBD2 (5 bases each). Germline CDR1 and CDR2: SGHTA and FQGNSA. Trimming removed 5 bases from V and 0 bases from J, with 18 bases in between. The CDR3 runs to 17 residues. CDR3 in amino acids: CASSILGRGGSTDTQYF. CDR3 nucleotides: TGTGCCAGCAGCATACTAGGAAGGGGCGGGAGCACAGATACGCAGTATTTT.

This clonotype was seen more than once but under ten times. The chain joins TRBV7-9 to TRBJ2-7, with 7 nucleotides matching TRBD2. Losses at the gene ends were 4 bases for V and 3 bases for J; bases not matched to a gene: 9. This CDR3 has 15 residues. CDR1 is SEHNR and CDR2 is FQNEAQ in the germline V gene (reference sequence). Here the CDR3 DNA reads TGTGCCAGCAGCTCCTTACTAGCGACCAACTACGAGCAGTACTTC. Encoded protein: CASSSLLATNYEQYF.

This clonotype came up many times. This chain links TRBV5-1 with TRBJ2-3; a possible D gene is TRBD2 (5 bases). V was shortened by 4 bases and J by 0 bases, with 12 bases between the two germline ends. This CDR3 region has 15 residues. Germline values: CDR1 SGHRS, CDR2 YFSETQ. This CDR3 reads CASSLRGLSTDTQYF. CDR3 nucleotide sequence: TGCGCCAGCAGCCTCCGAGGACTTAGCACAGATACGCAGTATTTT.

Many counts were recorded for this clonotype. V is TRBV15 and J is TRBJ1-1; D ambiguous. The ends were cut back, 5 bases at V and 2 bases at J, with 12 bases in the middle. The CDR3 has 14 residues. Germline values: CDR1 LNHNV, CDR2 YYDKDF (reference sequence). As DNA, the CDR3 is TGTGCCACCAGCTTTTCAACACGAAACACTGAAGCTTTCTTT. Protein product: CATSFSTRNTEAFF.

This clonotype is termed medium-sized. The chain couples TRBV29-1 to TRBJ2-5; a weak D match, TRBD1 (5 bases). Germline V gene lookup returns CDR1 SQVTM and CDR2 ANQGSEA. The CDR3 loop spans 11 amino acids. V lost 8 bases and J 5 bases, leaving 12 bases between the germline ends. The CDR3 nucleotides read TGCAGCTCTGTCAGGGATGAGACCCAGTACTTC. This encodes CSSVRDETQYF. The variable domain in full, with the rest retrieved from reference TRBV29-1 and TRBJ2-5, is SAVISQKPSRDICQRGTSLTIQCQVDSQVTMMFWYRQQPGQSLTLIATANQGSEATYESGFVIDKFPISRPNLTFSTLTVSNMSPEDSSIYLCSSVRDETQYFGPGTRLLVL.

This clonotype was detected many times. The rearrangement joins TRBV29-1 to TRBJ2-3; 9 bases agree with TRBD2. Germline loops: CDR1 SQVTM, CDR2 ANQGSEA. With V trimmed by 7 bases and J by 3 bases, 8 bases remained unmatched. This CDR3 has 14 amino acids. In DNA, the CDR3 is TGCAGCGCCTTAGCGGGAGTAAGAACAGATACGCAGTATTTT. It translates to CSALAGVRTDTQYF.

The CDR3 loop is CSARPLAGGPTKNIQYF. In DNA form, the CDR3 reads TGCAGTGCTAGACCTCTAGCGGGAGGGCCGACCAAAAACATTCAGTACTTC. V usage is TRBV20-1 and J usage is TRBJ2-4, with 12 bases fitting TRBD2. Trimming at V came to 2 bases and at J to 2 bases, leaving 7 bases not matched to a gene. The CDR3 runs 17 residues. Germline V CDR1 and CDR2: DFQATT, SNEGSKA (reference sequence).

In regard to this clonotype: This could be a read error, since a much larger clone is one nucleotide away. The chain uses TRBV30 and TRBJ1-2; D is perhaps TRBD1 (5 bases). V lost 3 bases and J lost 0, with 14 bases in between. The CDR3 has 15 amino acids. CDR1 and CDR2 (germline): GTSNPN, SVGIG (reference sequence). This CDR3 is CAWSGTPRANYGYTF. Here the CDR3 DNA reads TGTGCCTGGAGCGGGACCCCTAGGGCTAACTATGGCTACACCTTC.

As for this clonotype: A single base separates this from a much larger clone, so it may be a read error. V is TRBV19 and J is TRBJ2-7; 7 bases align to TRBD1. Looked up from germline, CDR1 is LNHDA and CDR2 is SQIVND (reference sequence). The CDR3 spans 14 residues. The CDR3 coding sequence is TGTGTCAGTAGTACTAACAGGGGCCGCACCGAGCAGTACTTC. It encodes CVSSTNRGRTEQYF.